Reported below is one TCR beta chain. As yet, its antigen is unknown. Trimming removed 5 bases at V and 10 bases at J, with 14 bases between. The CDR3 consists of 12 residues. Germline-derived CDR1 and CDR2 are SEHNR and FQNEAQ (reference sequence). The data are from a study of cytotoxic CD8 clonotypes in ibrutinib-treated CLL. Study-wide context: Partial responses totalled roughly 24 and complete responses 2; after median about 67 months, approximately 15 remained remitted and approximately twelve progressed. Overall study results and limits: Baseline clonality, above age-matched healthy donor levels, tracked circulating CD8+ T-cell counts. Few clonotypes were public, and these shrank or held steady under treatment. The clonality went up when patients responded to ibrutinib and dropped back toward baseline at progression.

Generated by immunoSEQ multiplex PCR, the TCRdb table keeps only in-frame clones and is missing some. The table records 130,000 to 150,000 clones, 79% of them present only once. V gene TRBV7-9 combines with J gene TRBJ1-1; a possible D gene is TRBD1 (6 bases). Sample: PBMCs, taken after 12 months of ibrutinib treatment. This receptor was obtained from a human donor with chronic lymphocytic leukemia. CDR3: CASSPGGNGAFF. CDR3 nucleotide sequence: TGTGCCAGCAGCCCGGGGGGCAACGGAGCTTTCTTT.